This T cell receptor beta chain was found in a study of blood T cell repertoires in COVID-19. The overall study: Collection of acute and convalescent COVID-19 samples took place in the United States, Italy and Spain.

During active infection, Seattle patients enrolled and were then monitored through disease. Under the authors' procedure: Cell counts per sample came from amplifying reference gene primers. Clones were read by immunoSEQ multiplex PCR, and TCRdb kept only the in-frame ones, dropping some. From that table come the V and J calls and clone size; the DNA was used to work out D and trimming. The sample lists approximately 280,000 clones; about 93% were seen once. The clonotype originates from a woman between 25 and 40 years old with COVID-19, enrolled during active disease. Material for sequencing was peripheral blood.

The CDR3 nucleotides read TGTGCCACCAGCAGGGGGGGGACAGGTCCTTCTAACTATGGCTACACCTTC. Its translation is CATSRGGTGPSNYGYTF. The chain is built from TRBV15 and TRBJ1-2; 8 bases line up with TRBD1. J gave up 0 bases and V 3 bases, and 9 bases lay outside the gene matches. The CDR3 is 17 amino acids. The germline CDR1 and CDR2 sequences are LNHNV and YYDKDF (reference sequence). The whole variable domain, remainder taken from reference TRBV15 and TRBJ1-2, is DAMVIQNPRYQVTQFGKPVTLSCSQTLNHNVMYWYQQKSSQAPKLLFHYYDKDFNNEADTPDNFQSRRPNTSFCFLDIRSPGLGDTAMYLCATSRGGTGPSNYGYTFGSGTRLTVV.